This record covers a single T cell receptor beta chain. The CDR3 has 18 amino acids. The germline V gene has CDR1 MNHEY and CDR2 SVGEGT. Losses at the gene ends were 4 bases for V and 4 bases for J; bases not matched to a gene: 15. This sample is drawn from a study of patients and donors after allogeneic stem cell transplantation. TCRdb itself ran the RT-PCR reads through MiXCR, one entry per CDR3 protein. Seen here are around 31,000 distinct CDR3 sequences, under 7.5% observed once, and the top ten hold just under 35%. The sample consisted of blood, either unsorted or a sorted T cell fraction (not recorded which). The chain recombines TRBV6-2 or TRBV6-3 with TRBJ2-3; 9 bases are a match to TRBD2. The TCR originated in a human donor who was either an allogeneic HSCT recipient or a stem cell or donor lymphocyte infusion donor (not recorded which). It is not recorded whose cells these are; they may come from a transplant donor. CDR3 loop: CASSSLRPAGGLADTQYF. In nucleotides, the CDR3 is TGTGCCAGCAGTTCCCTTCGACCAGCGGGAGGATTAGCAGATACGCAGTATTTT.